These 17 T cell receptor beta chains came from one sample sequenced in a study of type 1 and type 2 diabetes patients. The PCR template was genomic DNA. Multiplex PCR with 30 forward and 13 reverse primers amplified the TCR beta CDR3. TCRdb passed the multiplex PCR reads through MiXCR, listing each CDR3 protein once. This table has 250,000 to 300,000 distinct CDR3 sequences, 45% to 60% appearing once. Material for sequencing was peripheral blood mononuclear cells (PBMCs). Receptor source: a man between 18 and 35 years old with type 2 diabetes.

As concerns this clonotype: A read error may account for a junction end that differs from germline. The CDR3 bases are TGTGCCAGCAGTGAGACCCGGGACAGGCTGAGATTC. Translated, it gives CASSETRDRLRF. The chain is built from TRBV2 and TRBJ2-1; 8 bases map to TRBD1. Germline CDR1 SNHLY, CDR2 FYNNEI. CDR3 length equals 12 residues. Together with reference TRBV2 and TRBJ2-1, the CDR3 gives the full variable domain: EPEVTQTPSHQVTQMGQEVILRCVPISNHLYFYWYRQILGQKVEFLVSFYNNEISEKSEIFDDQFSVERPDGSNFTLKIRSTKLEDSAMYFCASSETRDRLRFGPGTRLTVL.

The chain combines TRBV25-1 with TRBJ2-5, with no clear D. Trimming shortened V by 5 bases and J by 6 bases, and 4 bases separated the two germline ends. CDR1 is MGHDK, CDR2 SYGVNS, per germline. The CDR3 runs 10 residues. As DNA, the CDR3 is TGTGCCAGCAGTTGGAAGACCCAGTACTTC. Translation: CASSWKTQYF.

V gene TRBV12-3 or TRBV12-4 combines with J gene TRBJ1-1; the D is unclear. There are 12 residues in the CDR3. V dropped 5 bases and J dropped 6 bases, with 10 bases sitting between them. As DNA, the CDR3 is TGTGCCAGCAGTCCTCTACGACCTGAAGCTTTCTTT. Amino acids: CASSPLRPEAFF.

The chain is built from TRBV20-1 and TRBJ2-1; 9 bases agree with TRBD2. There are 15 residues in the CDR3. V shed 1 base, J shed 2 bases, and the junction held 3 bases outside the gene matches. The germline V gene encodes CDR1 DFQATT and CDR2 SNEGSKA (reference sequence). CDR3 sequence: CSARVIAGAYNEQFF. As DNA, the CDR3 is TGCAGTGCTAGAGTCATAGCGGGGGCCTACAATGAGCAGTTCTTC.

This clonotype has just a few counts. The chain uses TRBV6-1 and TRBJ2-5; no firm D call. The J call may not be correct, given that the DNA end is closer to TRBJ2-7. The CDR3 is 15 amino acids. The germline gives CDR1 MNHNS, CDR2 SASEGT. CDR3 sequence reads: CASSGVEFLSYEQYF. The CDR3 DNA is TGTGCCAGCAGTGGAGTCGAGTTCCTCTCCTACGAGCAGTACTTC.

The chain has TRBV14 and TRBJ1-1; D is undetermined. The V end was cut by 1 base, the J end by 6 bases, with 9 bases between. Germline V gives CDR1 SGHDN, CDR2 FVKESK. The CDR3 extends over 13 amino acids. The CDR3 loop is CASSQGLPAEAFF. The CDR3 bases are TGTGCCAGCAGCCAAGGTCTCCCCGCTGAAGCTTTCTTT.

This chain connects TRBV2 to TRBJ1-5; no definite D call. From germline, CDR1 is SNHLY and CDR2 FYNNEI. V was cut by 8 bases and J by 2 bases, with 13 bases left in between. This CDR3 contains 14 residues. The CDR3, as DNA: TGTGCCAGCGGAAGGGAGAGCGGCAATCAGCCCCAGCATTTT. Its protein product is CASGRESGNQPQHF. The whole variable domain, remainder taken from reference TRBV2 and TRBJ1-5, is EPEVTQTPSHQVTQMGQEVILRCVPISNHLYFYWYRQILGQKVEFLVSFYNNEISEKSEIFDDQFSVERPDGSNFTLKIRSTKLEDSAMYFCASGRESGNQPQHFGDGTRLSIL.

The chain employs TRBV27 and TRBJ2-1, with TRBD2 identical over 11 bases. CDR3 size: 15 residues. Trimming removed 3 bases from V and 7 bases from J; junction bases left unmatched: 5. Germline values: CDR1 MNHEY, CDR2 SMNVEV (reference sequence). CDR3 protein: CASSFMSSGGNEQFF. In nucleotides, the CDR3 is TGTGCCAGCAGTTTTATGTCTAGCGGGGGGAATGAGCAGTTCTTC.

This clonotype showed up just a few times. The chain combines TRBV28 with TRBJ2-5, with 8 bases fitting TRBD1. The CDR3 covers 13 residues. Germline lookup yields CDR1 MDHEN and CDR2 SYDVKM. V lost 10 bases and J lost 2; bases outside the gene matches: 6. The CDR3, as DNA: TGTGCCACGTGGACAGGGATGCAAGAGACCCAGTACTTC. This sequence encodes CATWTGMQETQYF. The whole variable domain, remainder taken from reference TRBV28 and TRBJ2-5, is DVKVTQSSRYLVKRTGEKVFLECVQDMDHENMFWYRQDPGLGLRLIYFSYDVKMKEKGDIPEGYSVSREKKERFSLILESASTNQTSMYLCATWTGMQETQYFGPGTRLLVL.

The sample holds a few counts of this clonotype. V usage is TRBV27 and J usage is TRBJ2-7; maybe TRBD1 (6 bases). V gave up 6 bases and J gave up 3 bases, with 12 bases separating them. Germline assignment: CDR1 MNHEY and CDR2 SMNVEV (reference sequence). The CDR3 runs to 13 residues. CDR3 coding DNA: TGTGCCAGCAGCTCACTACAGGGCTACGAGCAGTACTTC. As protein: CASSSLQGYEQYF.

This clonotype was seen a handful of times. This sequence joins TRBV10-1 and TRBJ2-6; no clear D. The CDR3 length is 15 residues. The ends were cut back, 0 bases at V and 2 bases at J, with 5 bases in the middle. Germline CDR1 is WNHNN and CDR2 is SYGVQD (reference sequence). CDR3: CASSESGAGANVLTF. The CDR3 nucleotides read TGCGCCAGCAGTGAGTCAGGCGCTGGGGCCAACGTCCTGACTTTC.

This clonotype was detected a few times. The chain employs TRBV2 and TRBJ2-4; D may correspond to TRBD1 or TRBD2 (5 bases each). The germline V gene has CDR1 SNHLY and CDR2 FYNNEI. This CDR3 region has 15 residues. V lost 5 bases to trimming and J lost 7 bases, with 18 bases between them. The CDR3 DNA follows: TGTGCCAGCAGTACGGGGACCCTTCCAAACAACATTCAGTACTTC. Protein product: CASSTGTLPNNIQYF.

The CDR3 here is CASSQGYGATADTQYF. The CDR3 DNA sequence: TGCGCCAGCAGCCAAGGATATGGGGCCACAGCAGATACGCAGTATTTT. V and J are TRBV4-1 and TRBJ2-3, with D possibly matching TRBD1 (5 bases). Deletions cut 1 base from V and 4 bases from J, with 15 bases between. This CDR3 is built from 16 residues. Germline CDR1 is MGHRA and CDR2 is YSYEKL.

This clonotype was seen only a few times. The rearrangement joins TRBV10-2 to TRBJ2-7; D unclear. The CDR3 is 14 residues long. Trimming cost V 0 bases and J 6 bases, with 12 bases left between them. Looked up from germline, CDR1 is WSHSY and CDR2 is SAAADI. CDR3 residues: CASSESQTALEQYF. The CDR3 DNA is TGCGCCAGCAGTGAGTCCCAGACTGCCCTCGAGCAGTACTTC.

The rearrangement links TRBV14 to TRBJ2-3; D perhaps matches TRBD1 (6 bases). The J call may be in error: the DNA end matches TRBJ1-5 better. This CDR3 contains 15 residues. Germline lookup yields CDR1 SGHDN and CDR2 FVKESK. The chain's CDR3 is CASSQGQVAVGTQHF. In nucleotides, the CDR3 is TGTGCCAGCAGCCAAGGACAGGTGGCGGTAGGTACGCAGCATTTT.

The V call is TRBV2, the J call TRBJ1-2; D gene uncertain. Germline lookup yields CDR1 SNHLY and CDR2 FYNNEI. The V gene lost 7 bases and the J gene lost 8 bases, with 17 bases spanning the gap. The CDR3 has 13 amino acids. The CDR3 DNA follows: TGTGCCAGCACCCAAGGTGAAAGGGTCGGCTACACCTTC. It specifies CASTQGERVGYTF.

J is TRBJ1-3 and V is TRBV2; no clear D gene. This CDR3 comprises 17 residues. V shed 7 bases and J shed 0 bases, with 19 bases lying between them. From germline, CDR1 is SNHLY and CDR2 FYNNEI. CDR3 amino acids: CASTQQQRASSGNTIYF. The CDR3 nucleotides read TGTGCCAGCACACAGCAGCAGCGAGCTTCCTCTGGAAACACCATATATTTT.